What follows are 25 T cell receptor beta chains derived from one specimen sequenced in a study of OX40 agonist ivuxolimab in advanced cancers. TCRdb's table, derived via immunoSEQ multiplex PCR, lists solely in-frame clones and lacks some. This table has some 95,000 clones, approximately 85% appearing once. This specimen was CD4+ or CD8+ T cells sorted from blood, taken in a trial of the OX40 agonist ivuxolimab. Every receptor here comes from an adult with an advanced solid tumor such as melanoma, head and neck, liver or kidney cancer.

This clone was seen a handful of times. This chain uses TRBV18 with TRBJ2-3; the match to TRBD2 covers 9 bases. Germline CDR1 and CDR2: KGHSH and LQKENI. The CDR3 runs to 16 residues. The J segment lost 2 bases and the V segment lost 5 bases, leaving 8 bases of the junction unmatched. For the CDR3, the DNA is TGTGCCAGCTCAACGGGGACTAGCAGAGCCACAGATACGCAGTATTTT. Translating it yields CASSTGTSRATDTQYF.

The gene calls are TRBV7-8 and TRBJ2-4; 15 positions match TRBD2. Germline CDR1 reads SGHVS; CDR2 reads FQNEAQ. Trimming at V came to 4 bases and at J to 7 bases, leaving 8 bases not matched to a gene. The CDR3 is 17 amino acids. This CDR3 reads CASSSGLAGGSRNIQYF. CDR3 DNA sequence: TGTGCCAGCAGCTCGGGACTAGCGGGAGGCAGTCGGAACATTCAGTACTTC.

This clone was counted a few times. The V call is TRBV5-4, the J call TRBJ2-4; 15 bases are a match to TRBD2. Germline assignment: CDR1 SGHNT and CDR2 YYREEE (reference sequence). The ends lost 4 bases at V and 7 bases at J; junction bases unmatched: 9. The CDR3 spans 17 residues. The CDR3 DNA reads as TGTGCCAGCAGCGTAGGACTAGCGGGAGGGCCCTCGAACATTCAGTACTTC. Its protein product is CASSVGLAGGPSNIQYF.

With regard to this clone: One end of the junction fails to match germline, which may point to a read error. The V and J genes are TRBV7-8 and TRBJ1-4, with a possible D match to TRBD1 (6 bases). The V gene's germline CDR1 is SGHVS and CDR2 FQNEAQ. The CDR3 spans 13 residues. The CDR3 sequence is CASSLGHRERLFF. The CDR3 DNA is TGTGCCAGCAGCCTAGGCCACAGGGAAAGACTGTTTTTT.

DNA of the CDR3: TGTGCCAGCAGTGCAGGGGGCAATTTCTATGGCTACACCTTC. Protein product: CASSAGGNFYGYTF. The chain recombines TRBV25-1 with TRBJ1-2, with 8 bases lining up with TRBD1. The CDR3 totals 14 residues. In germline, CDR1 is MGHDK, CDR2 SYGVNS. With 4 bases clipped from V and 4 bases from J, the junction kept 5 bases outside the gene matches.

The J gene is TRBJ2-5, the V gene TRBV28; the match to TRBD1 covers 8 bases. Germline loops: CDR1 MDHEN, CDR2 SYDVKM. The CDR3 runs 14 residues. The V segment lost 4 bases and the J segment 5 bases; nucleotides outside the gene matches: 6. CDR3 loop: CASSYPDRGETQYF. In nucleotides, the CDR3 is TGTGCCAGCAGTTACCCAGACAGGGGTGAGACCCAGTACTTC.

This clone was seen only once. The chain has TRBV10-3 and TRBJ2-1; 8 bases match TRBD1. The CDR3 contains 14 residues. Trimming at V came to 4 bases and at J to 6 bases, leaving 5 bases not matched to a gene. From germline, CDR1 is ENHRY and CDR2 SYGVKD. Here the CDR3 DNA reads TGTGCCATCAGTGCTGGACAGGGTGGCAATGAGCAGTTCTTC. It codes for CAISAGQGGNEQFF.

The chain has TRBV15 and TRBJ2-4, with 8 bases lining up with TRBD2. Germline V gene lookup returns CDR1 LNHNV and CDR2 YYDKDF (reference sequence). This CDR3 has 15 residues. V lost 0 bases and J lost 8; bases outside the gene matches: 6. The CDR3 sequence: CATSRDREGVDIQYF. The DNA for the CDR3 is TGTGCCACCAGCAGAGACCGGGAGGGGGTTGACATTCAGTACTTC.

CDR3 protein: CASSARTATYEQYF. CDR3 DNA: TGTGCCAGCAGCGCTCGGACAGCGACCTACGAGCAGTACTTC. This sequence joins TRBV7-8 and TRBJ2-7, with D maybe TRBD1 (6 bases). Looked up from germline, CDR1 is SGHVS and CDR2 is FQNEAQ. The CDR3 sequence is 14 residues long. The V end lost 5 bases, the J end lost 2 bases, and 13 bases lay between the germline ends.

Details on this clone: This may stem from a read error, because a much larger clone lies one nucleotide away. This chain uses TRBV7-2 with TRBJ2-7; 12 nucleotides align to TRBD2. CDR3 length: 14 residues. CDR1 is SGHTA, CDR2 FQGNSA, per germline. The ends lost 5 bases at V and 3 bases at J; junction bases unmatched: 2. The CDR3: CASSRTSGNYEQYF. The CDR3 DNA sequence: TGTGCCAGCAGCCGGACTAGCGGGAACTACGAGCAGTACTTC.

The chain employs TRBV5-1 and TRBJ2-1; perhaps TRBD2 as D (7 bases). V gave up 7 bases and J gave up 8 bases, with 16 bases separating them. Germline loops: CDR1 SGHRS, CDR2 YFSETQ. The CDR3 runs to 13 residues. CDR3 in DNA: TGCGCCAGCGCCCGCAGGGGAGGGGATGAGCAGTTCTTC. It encodes CASARRGGDEQFF.

The chain couples TRBV11-2 to TRBJ2-1; unclear D gene. Germline assignment: CDR1 SGHAT and CDR2 FQNNGV. Between the trimmed V and J ends, which lost 5 bases and 6 bases, there was a span of 8 bases. There are 12 residues in the CDR3. The CDR3 loop reads CASSPLSNEQFF. The CDR3 nucleotides read TGTGCCAGCAGCCCCCTAAGCAATGAGCAGTTCTTC.

The V call is TRBV7-9, the J call TRBJ2-3, with D unresolved. The CDR3 runs to 13 residues. Germline V lookup: CDR1 SEHNR, CDR2 FQNEAQ (reference sequence). The germline V and J ends were trimmed by 5 bases and 2 bases, with 8 bases remaining between them. This CDR3 reads CASSPVDTDTQYF. In nucleotides, the CDR3 is TGTGCCAGCAGCCCCGTGGACACAGATACGCAGTATTTT. The whole variable domain, filled in from reference TRBV7-9 and TRBJ2-3, reads DTGVSQNPRHKITKRGQNVTFRCDPISEHNRLYWYRQTLGQGPEFLTYFQNEAQLEKSRLLSDRFSAERPKGSFSTLEIQRTEQGDSAMYLCASSPVDTDTQYFGPGTRLTVL.

The V and J genes are TRBV30 and TRBJ1-2, with TRBD1 matching over 9 bases. The CDR3 totals 12 residues. Trimming took 7 bases from V and 2 from J; bases not matched to a gene: 2. Germline loops: CDR1 GTSNPN, CDR2 SVGIG (reference sequence). CDR3 in DNA: TGTGCCTCCGGACAGGGGAACTATGGCTACACCTTC. This translates into CASGQGNYGYTF.

The chain is built from TRBV5-4 and TRBJ2-3; 9 bases are a match to TRBD2. Losses at the gene ends were 4 bases for V and 1 base for J; bases not matched to a gene: 4. The CDR3 extends over 15 amino acids. CDR1 is SGHNT and CDR2 is YYREEE in the germline V gene (reference sequence). This CDR3 reads CASSPRTSGTDTQYF. CDR3 nucleotides: TGTGCCAGCAGCCCCCGGACTAGCGGCACAGATACGCAGTATTTT. The whole variable domain, filled in from reference TRBV5-4 and TRBJ2-3, reads ETGVTQSPTHLIKTRGQQVTLRCSSQSGHNTVSWYQQALGQGPQFIFQYYREEENGRGNFPPRFSGLQFPNYSSELNVNALELDDSALYLCASSPRTSGTDTQYFGPGTRLTVL.

This chain connects TRBV7-2 to TRBJ2-7; D is uncertain. V was trimmed by 3 bases and J by 1 base, leaving 7 bases between them. CDR3 size: 13 residues. In germline, CDR1 is SGHTA, CDR2 FQGNSA. The CDR3 coding sequence is TGTGCCAGCAGCTTCGAACGATCCTACGAGCAGTACTTC. Translated: CASSFERSYEQYF.

V usage is TRBV20-1 and J usage is TRBJ1-4, with D unclear. This CDR3 has 10 amino acids. CDR1 and CDR2 (germline): DFQATT, SNEGSKA (reference sequence). Trimming took 6 bases from V and 5 from J, leaving 4 bases between them. The CDR3, as DNA: TGCAGTGCACGAAATGAAAAACTGTTTTTT. Translating it yields CSARNEKLFF.

J is TRBJ2-7 and V is TRBV28, with D possibly TRBD2 on 5 matching bases. V lost 9 bases to trimming and J lost 5 bases, with 23 bases between them. This CDR3 is 15 amino acids long. CDR1 and CDR2 from the germline V gene are MDHEN and SYDVKM. The CDR3 coding sequence is TGTGCCAGTTGCGGGCCCGGGGTGGTTAGGGACGAGCAGTACTTC. Its protein product is CASCGPGVVRDEQYF.

The V call is TRBV7-8, the J call TRBJ2-7, with D unresolved. The germline V gene encodes CDR1 SGHVS and CDR2 FQNEAQ. There are 15 residues in the CDR3. Trimming took off 5 bases at V and 3 bases at J, with 17 bases between the two ends. Here the CDR3 DNA reads TGTGCCAGCAGCCCAAAAAGAACCTGGGGCTACGAGCAGTACTTC. Translation: CASSPKRTWGYEQYF.

The chain recombines TRBV5-1 with TRBJ2-1, with D uncertain. The V end was cut by 4 bases, the J end by 8 bases, with 7 bases between. The CDR3 has 11 residues. CDR1 and CDR2 from the germline V gene are SGHRS and YFSETQ. DNA for the CDR3: TGCGCCAGCAGCAGGTACCATGAGCAGTTCTTC. It translates to CASSRYHEQFF.

The chain carries TRBV28 and TRBJ2-1; D is unresolved. Trimming removed 6 bases from V and 6 bases from J, with 15 bases in between. Germline V gene data show CDR1 as MDHEN and CDR2 as SYDVKM. This CDR3 contains 14 residues. CDR3 bases: TGTGCCAGCAGAGAGATAGAGCTGCTCAATGAGCAGTTCTTC. Its protein product is CASREIELLNEQFF.

This clone appeared a few times. Other nucleotide sequences in the sample specify the same CDR3. The rearrangement joins TRBV13 to TRBJ2-1; the D is unclear. CDR1 is PRHDT, CDR2 FYEKMQ, per germline (reference sequence). CDR3 length: 12 amino acids. V lost 0 bases, J lost 6 bases, and 3 bases lay in between. The CDR3 bases are TGTGCCAGCAGCTTAGGAGGCAATGAGCAGTTCTTC. Amino acids: CASSLGGNEQFF.

The rearrangement uses TRBV4-2 and TRBJ2-7; D remains ambiguous. V lost 0 bases and J 2 bases, leaving 14 bases between the germline ends. Germline loops: CDR1 LGHNA, CDR2 YNFKEQ. The CDR3 is made up of 16 amino acids. In nucleotides, the CDR3 is TGTGCCAGCAGCCAAGAGGGGAACTCGATCGCCTACGAGCAGTACTTC. It specifies CASSQEGNSIAYEQYF.

The CDR3 sequence: CASSAAPRGEMNTGELFF. The CDR3 DNA is TGTGCCAGCAGCGCCGCCCCCAGGGGGGAGATGAACACCGGGGAGCTGTTTTTT. This chain joins TRBV9 and TRBJ2-2, with D possibly being TRBD1 (7 bases). CDR3 size: 18 residues. Trimming cost V 3 bases and J 1 base, with 19 bases left between them. Germline V gives CDR1 SGDLS, CDR2 YYNGEE.

This rearrangement joins TRBV9 to TRBJ2-2, with 9 bases identical to TRBD2. The CDR3 is made up of 16 amino acids. CDR1 SGDLS and CDR2 YYNGEE come from the germline V gene. V trimming: 6 bases; J trimming: 0 bases; junction bases outside the gene matches: 6. This CDR3 reads CASTLLAGSNTGELFF. CDR3 DNA sequence: TGTGCCAGCACCCTTCTAGCGGGATCGAACACCGGGGAGCTGTTTTTT.